This T cell receptor (beta chain) was sequenced during a study of tumor-infiltrating lymphocytes in oesophageal squamous cell carcinoma. The CDR3 is made up of 14 amino acids. Germline V CDR1 and CDR2: SGHVS, FQNEAQ. The ends were cut back, 4 bases at V and 6 bases at J, with 12 bases in the middle. Each CDR3 protein gets one entry after TCRdb re-called the PCR reads with MiXCR. The sample yields around 11,000 distinct CDR3 sequences, around three fifths seen once. Sequencing was done on a sample of esophageal tumor tissue. The chain couples TRBV7-8 to TRBJ2-2; the D gene is possibly TRBD2 (6 bases). This sequence was found in a male donor with esophageal squamous cell carcinoma. In DNA, the CDR3 is TGTGCCAGCAGCTGGGACCGACTAGCCGGGGAGCTGTTTTTT. Its protein is CASSWDRLAGELFF.